The 28 T cell receptor beta chains below come from one sample, sequenced in a study of post-analysis software for immune sequencing data. TCR beta libraries were prepared from cDNA with unique molecular identifiers. TCRdb analysed the PCR reads with MiXCR anew, one entry per CDR3 protein. The profile shows around 260,000 distinct CDR3 sequences, around 34% of them singletons. Study-level points and caveats: TRBV segments more frequent in patients than in controls numbered about 5 and included TRBV5-6, TRBV5-1 and TRBV20-1.

No antigen is known for these receptors. The sample was blood. Receptor source: a girl between 5 and 17 years old with multiple sclerosis.

In its sample, this clonotype was seen a few times. Being one base from a much bigger clone, this may be a read error. The chain links TRBV10-3 to TRBJ1-2; 9 nucleotides match TRBD1. The CDR3 runs to 15 residues. V dropped 8 bases and J dropped 4; count of bases not matched to a gene: 11. Germline assignment: CDR1 ENHRY and CDR2 SYGVKD. The CDR3 DNA follows: TGTGCCATCGGCCCAAACAGGGGGCATTGCTATGGCTACACCTTC. This translates into CAIGPNRGHCYGYTF.

This clonotype was seen a few times. Possible read error: a much larger clone is one base away. The CDR3: CTSSLAGGDYGYTF. The CDR3 DNA is TGCACCAGCAGCTTGGCAGGGGGCGACTATGGCTACACCTTC. The J gene is TRBJ1-2, the V gene TRBV5-1; TRBD1 agrees at 8 bases. Germline V gives CDR1 SGHRS, CDR2 YFSETQ. This CDR3 is 14 amino acids long. Drawing the rest from reference TRBV5-1 and TRBJ1-2, the complete variable domain is KAGVTQTPRYLIKTRGQQVTLSCSPISGHRSVSWYQQTPGQGLQFLFEYFSETQRNKGNFPGRFSGRQFSNSRSEMNVSTLELGDSALYLCTSSLAGGDYGYTFGSGTRLTVV.

This clonotype was recorded a few times. The chain employs TRBV6-1 and TRBJ1-5; no firm D call. Germline V gene sequence: CDR1 MNHNS, CDR2 SASEGT. The CDR3 consists of 16 residues. V was pared by 4 bases and J by 0 bases, with 13 bases between. The CDR3 is CASSVGRANSNQPQHF. Here the CDR3 DNA reads TGTGCCAGCAGTGTGGGAAGGGCAAATAGCAATCAGCCCCAGCATTTT.

The V call is TRBV5-1, the J call TRBJ1-1; no reliable D call. The V and J ends lost 0 bases and 4 bases respectively, with 10 bases between them. Germline V gives CDR1 SGHRS, CDR2 YFSETQ. The CDR3 totals 14 residues. The DNA of the CDR3 is TGCGCCAGCAGCTTGGTAGACGGGTTCACTGAAGCTTTCTTT. Translating gives CASSLVDGFTEAFF.

The chain joins TRBV20-1 to TRBJ1-1, with 7 positions matching TRBD1. Germline CDR1 DFQATT, CDR2 SNEGSKA (reference sequence). V shed 6 bases, J shed 4 bases, and the junction held 5 bases outside the gene matches. The CDR3 runs to 12 residues. The CDR3 loop is CSAPQGVTEAFF. The CDR3 coding sequence is TGCAGTGCCCCCCAGGGGGTCACTGAAGCTTTCTTT.

This clonotype was detected once. The junction does not match germline at one end; this may be a read error. The chain is built from TRBV12-3 or TRBV12-4 and TRBJ1-3; 9 bases are shared with TRBD1. This CDR3 has 16 residues. This CDR3 reads CASSPSTGGSGNTVYF. CDR3 in DNA: TGTGCCAGCAGTCCTTCGACAGGGGGATCTGGAAACACCGTATATTTT.

The table lists this clonotype with a few counts. The J gene is TRBJ2-3, the V gene TRBV27, with D unclear. CDR1 and CDR2 (germline): MNHEY, SMNVEV (reference sequence). The CDR3 length is 15 residues. The V gene lost 0 bases and the J gene lost 1 base, with 8 bases spanning the gap. The CDR3 here is CASSLSTVGTDTQYF. The CDR3 nucleotides read TGTGCCAGCAGTTTATCGACTGTGGGCACAGATACGCAGTATTTT.

Concerning this clonotype itself: This may be a read error, as it is one base from a much larger clone. The chain recombines TRBV28 with TRBJ1-2; D possibly corresponds to TRBD1 (5 bases). Germline V gene data show CDR1 as MDHEN and CDR2 as SYDVKM. The CDR3 sequence is 13 residues long. In nucleotides, the CDR3 is TGTGCCAGCAGTGGCGGGACGGACTATGGCTACATCTTC. It specifies CASSGGTDYGYIF.

V gene TRBV5-1 combines with J gene TRBJ1-2; TRBD1 might be the D (5 bases). The length of the CDR3 is 14 residues. V was trimmed by 3 bases and J by 0 bases, leaving 9 bases between them. CDR1 and CDR2 (germline): SGHRS, YFSETQ. CDR3: CASSWDHPNYGYTF. The CDR3 DNA follows: TGCGCCAGCAGCTGGGACCATCCTAACTATGGCTACACCTTC. Complete variable domain (other parts from reference TRBV5-1 and TRBJ1-2): KAGVTQTPRYLIKTRGQQVTLSCSPISGHRSVSWYQQTPGQGLQFLFEYFSETQRNKGNFPGRFSGRQFSNSRSEMNVSTLELGDSALYLCASSWDHPNYGYTFGSGTRLTVV.

This clonotype was observed a single time. CDR3 DNA: TGTGCCAGCAGCCGGACTAGCGGGGGGTCCGGGTCCTACAATGAGCAGTTCTTC. Amino acid sequence: CASSRTSGGSGSYNEQFF. The chain has TRBV7-2 and TRBJ2-1; 14 nucleotides line up with TRBD2. The CDR3 is 18 residues long. The germline V gene has CDR1 SGHTA and CDR2 FQGNSA. V lost 5 bases and J lost 1; bases outside the gene matches: 7.

As to this clonotype: A much larger clone sits a single nucleotide away, making a read error possible. The rearrangement links TRBV15 to TRBJ2-6; D could derive from TRBD1 or TRBD2 (5 bases each). Germline V lookup: CDR1 LNHNV, CDR2 YYDKDF (reference sequence). The CDR3 runs to 15 residues. The CDR3 reads CATSGEGPGANVLTF. CDR3 DNA: TGTGCCACCAGCGGAGAGGGGCCTGGGGCCAACGTCCTGACTTTC.

The rearrangement joins TRBV7-6 to TRBJ2-7; 9 positions match TRBD2. Gene TRBJ2-5 matches the end of the DNA better, so the J call may be wrong. CDR3 length equals 18 residues. Germline V lookup: CDR1 SGHVS, CDR2 FNYEAQ. The DNA for the CDR3 is TGTGCCAGCAGCTTACCCCCTAGCGGGGTTAGGGTGGGAGAGACCCAGTACTTC. This gives the protein CASSLPPSGVRVGETQYF.

V and J are TRBV5-1 and TRBJ1-2; 7 bases line up with TRBD1. From germline, CDR1 is SGHRS and CDR2 YFSETQ. The CDR3 totals 16 residues. V shed 4 bases, J shed 5 bases, and the junction held 14 bases outside the gene matches. In DNA, the CDR3 is TGCGCCAGCAGCCTGGACGCCTCTACAGGGGTATATGGCTACACCTTC. Amino acids: CASSLDASTGVYGYTF.

This clonotype was seen repeatedly, ten times or more. The chain links TRBV25-1 to TRBJ2-2, with D possibly matching TRBD2 (6 bases). V lost 2 bases to trimming and J lost 3 bases, with 10 bases between them. CDR3 length equals 15 residues. Germline V gives CDR1 MGHDK, CDR2 SYGVNS. CDR3 in amino acids: CASSEHRLDTGELFF. The CDR3 DNA sequence: TGTGCCAGCAGTGAACATCGACTAGACACCGGGGAGCTGTTTTTT.

The DNA for the CDR3 is TGTGCCAGCAGCTTAACGGCTAGCGGGGGAAGGGATACGCAGTATTTT. This codes for CASSLTASGGRDTQYF. The V call is TRBV7-9, the J call TRBJ2-3; TRBD2 aligns across 10 bases. V was clipped by 2 bases and J by 6 bases; unmatched bases: 8. CDR3 length: 16 amino acids. Looked up from germline, CDR1 is SEHNR and CDR2 is FQNEAQ (reference sequence).

This clonotype has ten or more counts. This chain connects TRBV5-6 to TRBJ2-3; D is unclear. This CDR3 is 16 amino acids long. The V end lost 0 bases, the J end lost 0 bases, and 11 bases lay between the germline ends. Germline CDR1 is SGHDT and CDR2 is YYEEEE. This CDR3 reads CASSLGSGSSTDTQYF. The CDR3 nucleotides read TGTGCCAGCAGCTTGGGGTCTGGTTCTAGCACAGATACGCAGTATTTT.

This clonotype was seen a single time. A much bigger clone sits one base away, suggesting this may be a read error. The V and J genes are TRBV13 and TRBJ2-5; 11 bases fit TRBD1. The J call may be incorrect, as the DNA end agrees better with TRBJ2-7. This CDR3 comprises 16 residues. The germline gives CDR1 PRHDT, CDR2 FYEKMQ (reference sequence). The CDR3 DNA reads TGTGCCGGCAGTTCCCGCCGGACAGGGGGCGACTACGAGCAGTACTTC. Translated: CAGSSRRTGGDYEQYF.

A few counts support this clonotype. This chain links TRBV29-1 with TRBJ1-2; 12 positions match TRBD1. The CDR3 sequence is 16 residues long. The junction had 14 bases not matched to a gene; V was cut back by 5 bases and J by 7 bases. Germline-derived CDR1 and CDR2 are SQVTM and ANQGSEA. The CDR3 region has the DNA TGCAGCGTTCAGGGGGACAGGGGGCAGTCATCGTCTGGCTACACCTTC. It translates to CSVQGDRGQSSSGYTF.

This clonotype was counted between two and nine times. This chain uses TRBV7-3 with TRBJ2-3; 9 bases line up with TRBD2. The CDR3 sequence is 19 residues long. Germline V gene data show CDR1 as SGHTA and CDR2 as FQGTGA. V trimming: 1 base; J trimming: 3 bases; junction bases outside the gene matches: 14. The CDR3 coding sequence is TGTGCCAGCAGCTTAATAGGGGGTTCCGCGGGAGGGCCGACAGATACGCAGTATTTT. Encoded protein: CASSLIGGSAGGPTDTQYF. The entire variable domain, with the rest obtained from reference TRBV7-3 and TRBJ2-3, is as follows: GAGVSQTPSNKVTEKGKYVELRCDPISGHTALYWYRQSLGQGPEFLIYFQGTGAADDSGLPNDRFFAVRPEGSVSTLKIQRTERGDSAVYLCASSLIGGSAGGPTDTQYFGPGTRLTVL.

Ten or more counts support this clonotype. The chain uses TRBV7-3 and TRBJ2-1; tentatively, D is TRBD1 or TRBD2 (6 bases each). Germline values: CDR1 SGHTA, CDR2 FQGTGA. The V gene lost 1 base and the J gene lost 7 bases, with 11 bases spanning the gap. The CDR3 is made up of 14 amino acids. The CDR3 sequence: CASSLIGGLNEQFF. As DNA, the CDR3 is TGTGCCAGCAGCTTAATAGGGGGGCTAAATGAGCAGTTCTTC.

There are a few counts of this clonotype. The chain carries TRBV7-2 and TRBJ2-7; no firm D call. Trimming shortened V by 4 bases and J by 7 bases, and 20 bases separated the two germline ends. Germline V lookup: CDR1 SGHTA, CDR2 FQGNSA. This CDR3 has 15 amino acids. The DNA of the CDR3 is TGTGCCAGCAGCTGGTCTTTTAGCACCATCAATGAGCAGTACTTC. Translating it yields CASSWSFSTINEQYF. Filled out from reference TRBV7-2 and TRBJ2-7, the complete variable domain reads GAGVSQSPSNKVTEKGKDVELRCDPISGHTALYWYRQSLGQGLEFLIYFQGNSAPDKSGLPSDRFSAERTGGSVSTLTIQRTQQEDSAVYLCASSWSFSTINEQYFGPGTRLTVT.

This clonotype has a count of ten or more. The V and J genes are TRBV7-2 and TRBJ2-5; D might be TRBD1 or TRBD2, each matching 5 bases. This CDR3 is built from 15 residues. V lost 0 bases and J lost 7, with 15 bases in between. Germline loops: CDR1 SGHTA, CDR2 FQGNSA. The CDR3 loop reads CASSLALGGQGTQYF. The DNA of the CDR3 is TGTGCCAGCAGCTTAGCGCTTGGCGGGCAGGGGACCCAGTACTTC. The entire variable domain, with the rest obtained from reference TRBV7-2 and TRBJ2-5, is as follows: GAGVSQSPSNKVTEKGKDVELRCDPISGHTALYWYRQSLGQGLEFLIYFQGNSAPDKSGLPSDRFSAERTGGSVSTLTIQRTQQEDSAVYLCASSLALGGQGTQYFGPGTRLLVL.

The rearrangement uses TRBV15 and TRBJ2-5, with D perhaps given as TRBD1 or TRBD2 (5 bases each). Judging by the DNA end, TRBJ2-1 fits better; the J call may be wrong. Germline values: CDR1 LNHNV, CDR2 YYDKDF (reference sequence). This CDR3 contains 14 residues. CDR3 amino acids: CATRSRDGQETQFF. The CDR3 nucleotides are TGTGCCACCAGGTCCCGGGACGGACAAGAGACCCAGTTCTTC.

The gene calls are TRBV3-1 and TRBJ1-4; D gene unclear. Germline values: CDR1 LGHDT, CDR2 YNNKEL (reference sequence). Between the trimmed V and J ends, which lost 2 bases and 5 bases, there was a span of 9 bases. The CDR3 consists of 14 residues. The CDR3 region has the DNA TGTGCCAGCAGCCAAAGGACGGCGAATGAAAAACTGTTTTTT. It translates to CASSQRTANEKLFF.

This clonotype has only a few counts. The junction and the germline gene differ at one end; a read error may be behind it. The V gene is TRBV6-6, the J gene TRBJ1-1; D is uncertain. CDR1 is MNHNY and CDR2 is SVGAGI in the germline V gene (reference sequence). The CDR3 consists of 15 residues. CDR3 DNA: TGTGCCGGCAGTTACTCGACTAGGGTGAACACTGAAGCTTTCTTT. It translates to CAGSYSTRVNTEAFF.

There are many counts of this clonotype. The chain uses TRBV14 and TRBJ2-1; D may be TRBD1 (5 bases). The CDR3 covers 18 residues. V lost 1 base and J 3 bases, leaving 19 bases between the germline ends. Per germline, CDR1 SGHDN and CDR2 FVKESK. CDR3 residues: CASSQVPSGHRGYNEQFF. CDR3 nucleotide sequence: TGTGCCAGCAGCCAAGTCCCCTCCGGGCATAGGGGCTACAATGAGCAGTTCTTC.

The V call is TRBV12-3 or TRBV12-4, the J call TRBJ2-3, with D possibly being TRBD1 (5 bases). V gave up 5 bases and J gave up 0 bases, with 15 bases separating them. The CDR3 is made up of 16 amino acids. The CDR3 bases are TGTGCCAGCAGTCTCCAGGGTACCCTGAGCACAGATACGCAGTATTTT. This encodes CASSLQGTLSTDTQYF.

About this clonotype itself: It may be a read error: a sequence one base away is much more abundant. This chain connects TRBV20-1 to TRBJ1-2; possible D gene TRBD1, 5 bases. Trimming removed 0 bases at V and 9 bases at J, with 20 bases between. The CDR3 has 15 amino acids. CDR1 and CDR2 from the germline V gene are DFQATT and SNEGSKA (reference sequence). Here the CDR3 reads CSARDWDGVMGSYTF. For the CDR3, the DNA is TGCAGTGCTAGAGATTGGGACGGTGTTATGGGTAGCTACACCTTC.